This T cell receptor (beta chain) comes out of a study of beta chain features in type 1 diabetes. Study-wide context: Healthy donors and patients showed comparable age, gender and cell yields. Study observations and caveats: Within each of all four CD4+ subsets, Type 1 diabetes patients had TCRB CDR3s that were moderately but significantly shorter. Patients' naive, central memory and regulatory TCRB repertoires appeared more alike than those of healthy donors.

The study reverse transcribed the entire isolated RNA, so it sequenced expressed TCRB transcripts. Measured with immunoSEQ multiplex PCR; TCRdb has only the in-frame clones, and not every one. The sample shows about 660,000 clones, over 13% of them seen only once. The CDR3 covers 15 residues. The germline CDR1 and CDR2 sequences are SGHTA and FQGNSA. The junction had 8 bases not matched to a gene; V was cut back by 5 bases and J by 2 bases. Every participating donor gave one draw, a heparinised blood sample averaging about 120 mL. This clone was observed a few times. What it binds is unknown. The sequence derives from a man younger than 35 with type 1 diabetes. This sequence joins TRBV7-2 and TRBJ2-7; 8 bases map to TRBD2. The specimen sequenced was naive CD4+ T cells from blood. The CDR3 loop reads CASSTSSGPAYEQYF. CDR3 DNA: TGTGCCAGCAGCACCTCTAGCGGGCCCGCCTACGAGCAGTACTTC.